Listed below are T cell receptor beta chains from one sample, sequenced in a study of T cell responses to AZD1222 COVID-19 vaccine. The data were produced by immunoSEQ multiplex PCR, yet TCRdb's version contains in-frame clones alone and is incomplete. The data contain around 46,000 clones, around 91% of them singletons. The input for sequencing was peripheral blood, taken 28 days after the second AZD1222 dose. The receptors originated from an adult who received the AZD1222 COVID-19 vaccine. The CDR3 runs from the conserved cysteine through the conserved F or W. Fields, in order: D gene, clone size, J gene, V gene, CDR3 DNA, CDR3 protein. The D gene is left open where the match is weak. Only part of the rows carry a size: once, few, many, or a class if the clone is expanded.

>TRBD1|.|TRBJ1-5|TRBV6-2/TRBV6-3
TGTGCCAGCAGTTTCGACAGGGTGTTACAGCATTTT
CASSFDRVLQHF
>.|.|TRBJ1-3|TRBV10-3
TGTGCCATCAGCGAGGGAACTCGAGACACCATATATTTT
CAISEGTRDTIYF
>.|.|TRBJ1-1|TRBV4-1
TGCGCCAGCAGCCAAACCATTATCAGGGGTGGGACTGAAGCTTTCTTT
CASSQTIIRGGTEAFF
>.|once|TRBJ2-5|TRBV24-1
TGTGCCACCAGTGACCTGGGGGGCGGGAGAAAAGAGACCCAGTACTTC
CATSDLGGGRKETQYF
>TRBD1|.|TRBJ2-7|TRBV3-1/TRBV3-2
TGTGCCAGCAGCCAAGAGGGTTGGGGACAGGACACCTACGAGCAGTACTTC
CASSQEGWGQDTYEQYF
>TRBD1|.|TRBJ1-1|TRBV6-5
TGTGCCAGCAGTCAACAGGGGGACACTGAAGCTTTCTTT
CASSQQGDTEAFF
>.|once|TRBJ1-6|TRBV7-6
TGTGCCAGCAGCTTACGGGTCAGGGAGGCTAATTCACCCCTCCACTTT
CASSLRVREANSPLHF
>.|.|TRBJ1-2|TRBV6-5
TGTGCCAGCACCCCTTCTAGGTCCCATGGCTACACCTTC
CASTPSRSHGYTF
>.|.|TRBJ1-1|TRBV9
TGTGCCAGCAGCCACAGATCGAACACTGAAGCTTTCTTT
CASSHRSNTEAFF
>TRBD1|.|TRBJ1-1|TRBV7-9
TGTGCCAGTGGACAGGGGTACACTGAAGCTTTCTTT
CASGQGYTEAFF
>.|.|TRBJ1-1|TRBV7-9
TGTGCCAGCAGCTTTCCGGGACATGACACTGAAGCTTTCTTT
CASSFPGHDTEAFF
>.|once|TRBJ1-2|TRBV6-2/TRBV6-3
TGTGCCAGCAGTCACCCGGACGGCTCTAACTATGGCTACACCTTC
CASSHPDGSNYGYTF
>.|.|TRBJ2-7|TRBV28
TGTGCCAGCAGCTTGGGACACTACGAGCAGTACTTC
CASSLGHYEQYF
>.|.|TRBJ1-1|TRBV2
TGTGCCAGCAGTGTGCTGGGAACTGAAGCTTTCTTT
CASSVLGTEAFF
>.|.|TRBJ1-1|TRBV19
TGTGCCAGTATAGGCCAGGGACTATACAACACTGAAGCTTTCTTT
CASIGQGLYNTEAFF
>TRBD2|.|TRBJ2-1|TRBV19
TGTGCCAGTATGGAGTTAGCGGGGTTCAATGAGCAGTTCTTC
CASMELAGFNEQFF
>.|.|TRBJ1-1|TRBV28
TGTGCCAGCAGTTTAGGCCGGGGGCTTATGAACACTGAAGCTTTCTTT
CASSLGRGLMNTEAFF
>.|.|TRBJ1-2|TRBV15
TGTGCCACCAGCAGCCCCGGGAAGGGATCTCTATATGGCTACACCTTC
CATSSPGKGSLYGYTF
>.|.|TRBJ2-6|TRBV19
TGTGCCAGTAGTAGCGGGCTTTCCAAAATCTCTGGGGCCAACGTCCTGACTTTC
CASSSGLSKISGANVLTF
>TRBD2|.|TRBJ2-4|TRBV4-2
TGTGCCAGCAGCCAGAGCGGGGGGCCGACCAAAAACATTCAGTACTTC
CASSQSGGPTKNIQYF
>.|.|TRBJ1-1|TRBV29-1
TGCAGCGTTGAATTTATGGGGGGCGGTTTGCTGAACACTGAAGCTTTCTTT
CSVEFMGGGLLNTEAFF
>.|.|TRBJ1-1|TRBV27
TGTGCCAGCAGTTCCGCGCAGGGGATAGTGACTGAAGCTTTCTTT
CASSSAQGIVTEAFF
>.|.|TRBJ2-1|TRBV24-1
TGTGCCACCCAGCAGGGAGGCCAATCCTACAATGAGCAGTTCTTC
CATQQGGQSYNEQFF
>TRBD2|once|TRBJ2-4|TRBV4-1
TGCGCCAGCAGCCAAGATTCTAGCGGGATGGAGAACATTCAGTACTTC
CASSQDSSGMENIQYF
>.|.|TRBJ1-6|TRBV2
TGTGCCAGCAGTGAAAGGCAGCTCAACAATAATTCACCCCTCCACTTT
CASSERQLNNNSPLHF
>.|few|TRBJ2-7|TRBV11-2
TGTGCCAGCAGCTCTACGGGACTCTCGGAGGAGCAGTACTTC
CASSSTGLSEEQYF
>.|.|TRBJ2-2|TRBV11-2
TGTGCCAGCAGCCCACGACAGAACACCGGGGAGCTGTTTTTT
CASSPRQNTGELFF
>.|.|TRBJ2-2|TRBV27
TGTGCCAGCAGGTCTTCAGCCGGGGAGCTGTTTTTT
CASRSSAGELFF
>TRBD1|.|TRBJ1-6|TRBV3-1/TRBV3-2
TGTGCCAGCAGCCAAGTCGGATTAGGGGGCGGGGGGTTTGTGCCACCCCTCCACTTT
CASSQVGLGGGGFVPPLHF
>TRBD1|.|TRBJ1-6|TRBV19
TGTGCCAGTAGCTTCCGGGACAGTTATTCACCCCTCCACTTT
CASSFRDSYSPLHF
>.|.|TRBJ1-4|TRBV10-2
TGCGCCAGCAGTGAGTTAAGGGATGAAAAACTGTTTTTT
CASSELRDEKLFF
>.|.|TRBJ2-7|TRBV7-9
TGTGCCAGCAGCGGAGGGGTAATCACCTACGAGCAGTACTTC
CASSGGVITYEQYF
>TRBD2|.|TRBJ2-7|TRBV28
TGTGCCAGCAGTCCCAGCGGGAGAGGCTACGAGCAGTACTTC
CASSPSGRGYEQYF
>.|.|TRBJ2-2|TRBV7-6
TGTGCCAGCAGCCACCCGGGCCCCGCGGGGGGGGAGCTGTTTTTT
CASSHPGPAGGELFF
>TRBD2|.|TRBJ2-7|TRBV29-1
TGCAGCGTCGACGAGGCGGGAGCCTACGAGCAGTACTTC
CSVDEAGAYEQYF
>TRBD2|.|TRBJ2-5|TRBV5-1
TGCGCCAGCAGCACTAGCGGGGGGGCCGGTCGGGAGACCCAGTACTTC
CASSTSGGAGRETQYF
>.|.|TRBJ2-5|TRBV18
TGTGCCAGCTCACCAGGGACGGGGGAGACCCAGTACTTC
CASSPGTGETQYF
>TRBD2|few|TRBJ2-3|TRBV11-2
TGTGCCAGCAGGAAGGGACTAGCGGACACAGATACGCAGTATTTT
CASRKGLADTDTQYF
>TRBD2|.|TRBJ2-7|TRBV11-2
TGTGCCAGCAGTGCGGGGGATATGGAGCAGTACTTC
CASSAGDMEQYF
>.|.|TRBJ1-1|TRBV7-6
TGTGCCAGCAGCTTAGGGGAGAACACTGAAGCTTTCTTT
CASSLGENTEAFF
>TRBD2|.|TRBJ2-5|TRBV28
TGTGCCAGCAAATCTAAGGGTCTAGCGGTCCAAGAGACCCAGTACTTC
CASKSKGLAVQETQYF
>TRBD1|.|TRBJ1-2|TRBV29-1
TGCAGCGTTAATGACAGGGGCGGATTGGTCTATGGCTACACCTTC
CSVNDRGGLVYGYTF
>.|.|TRBJ2-7|TRBV20-1
TGCAGTGCCATAAGAGACTACGAGCAGTACTTC
CSAIRDYEQYF
>.|.|TRBJ1-2|TRBV28
TGTGCCAGCAGTTTATGGGGACGGCCGCTTTATGGCTACACCTTC
CASSLWGRPLYGYTF
>.|.|TRBJ1-1|TRBV7-9
TGTGCCAGCAGCTCATCGAACACTGAAGCTTTCTTT
CASSSSNTEAFF
>.|few|TRBJ1-2|TRBV4-1
TGCGCCAGCAGCCTCACGCCAGGGGTTGACTATGGCTACACCTTC
CASSLTPGVDYGYTF
>TRBD2|.|TRBJ2-7|TRBV6-1
TGTGCCAGCAGTGAACAATCTAGCGGGGGTTACGAGCAGTACTTC
CASSEQSSGGYEQYF
>TRBD2|.|TRBJ2-1|TRBV27
TGTGCCAGCAGTCCCCCTACCGGGGGGGGTCTAGGTGAGCAGTTCTTC
CASSPPTGGGLGEQFF
>.|few|TRBJ2-7|TRBV7-9
TGTGCCAGCAGCTTGGGATCTGAGGCCTACGAGCAGTACTTC
CASSLGSEAYEQYF
>TRBD2|.|TRBJ2-1|TRBV27
TGTGCCAGCAGTCCACGGACTAGCTTCAGTGAGCAGTTCTTC
CASSPRTSFSEQFF
>.|.|TRBJ1-1|TRBV19
TGTGCCAGTAGTATAGATCGGGGCACTGAAGCTTTCTTT
CASSIDRGTEAFF
>TRBD2|.|TRBJ2-1|TRBV24-1
TGTGCCACCAGTGACGTTAGCGGGAGGGCCTATTATGAGCAGTTCTTC
CATSDVSGRAYYEQFF
>TRBD2|.|TRBJ2-7|TRBV7-2
TGTGCCAGCAGCTTTAGCGGGAGGGGATCCTACGAGCAGTACTTC
CASSFSGRGSYEQYF
>.|.|TRBJ1-1|TRBV23-1
TGCGCCAGCAGTCTACAATGGACCCGGCAGGAGGGCACTGAAGCTTTCTTT
CASSLQWTRQEGTEAFF
>TRBD2|.|TRBJ2-3|TRBV2
TGTGCCAGCAGTGAGGGACTAGCCTCCACAGATACGCAGTATTTT
CASSEGLASTDTQYF